The clone carrying this TCR beta chain was seen only a few times. The CDR3 consists of 15 residues. Germline CDR1 LGHNT, CDR2 FRNRAP. The V and J ends lost 4 bases and 8 bases, in that order; junction bases with no gene match: 13. The repertoire was sequenced with immunoSEQ multiplex PCR; TCRdb's copy has only in-frame clones and lacks some. The sample holds approximately 350,000 clones; 85% to 90% are singletons and the top ten take about 7.3%. This entry belongs to a study of blood T cell repertoires in COVID-19. Enrolled during active infection, Seattle patients were then followed longitudinally. This receptor was taken from a woman in her sixties or seventies with COVID-19, enrolled during active disease. This sequence joins TRBV12-5 and TRBJ1-2; 7 nucleotides align to TRBD1. The sample taken for sequencing was peripheral blood. The CDR3 sequence is CASGSTGPRTGGYTF. The CDR3 DNA is TGTGCTAGTGGTTCGACGGGACCCAGGACAGGCGGCTACACCTTC.